A single sample gave rise to the 23 T cell receptor beta chains below, sequenced in a study of OX40 agonist ivuxolimab in advanced cancers. Clones were read by immunoSEQ multiplex PCR, and TCRdb kept only the in-frame ones, dropping some. The data hold around 15,000 clones, with 80% to 95% observed a single time. The input for sequencing was CD4+ or CD8+ T cells sorted from blood, taken in a trial of the OX40 agonist ivuxolimab. All receptors derive from an adult with an advanced solid tumor such as melanoma, head and neck, liver or kidney cancer.

This clone was observed once. This chain connects TRBV11-2 to TRBJ1-2, with no clear D. The ends were cut back, 5 bases at V and 2 bases at J, with 9 bases in the middle. The germline V gene encodes CDR1 SGHAT and CDR2 FQNNGV. The length of the CDR3 is 13 residues. CDR3 in amino acids: CASSQGGNYGYTF. The CDR3 DNA reads TGTGCCAGCAGCCAAGGAGGAAACTATGGCTACACCTTC.

This clone appeared a single time. This chain connects TRBV5-6 to TRBJ2-7, with D possibly being TRBD1 (6 bases). The length of the CDR3 is 13 residues. The V gene's germline CDR1 is SGHDT and CDR2 YYEEEE. V lost 1 base, J lost 3 bases, and 8 bases lay in between. The CDR3 DNA reads TGTGCCAGCAGCTTGCCAGGGGACTACGAGCAGTACTTC. Translating it yields CASSLPGDYEQYF.

The rearrangement uses TRBV7-9 and TRBJ2-2; TRBD2 is a possible D gene (6 bases). V shed 5 bases and J shed 8 bases, with 15 bases lying between them. Per germline, CDR1 SEHNR and CDR2 FQNEAQ (reference sequence). The CDR3 extends over 14 amino acids. For the CDR3, the DNA is TGTGCCAGCAGCCCCAGGGACGGAGGGGGGGAGCTGTTTTTT. It translates to CASSPRDGGGELFF. Based on the CDR3 plus reference TRBV7-9 and TRBJ2-2, the full variable domain is DTGVSQNPRHKITKRGQNVTFRCDPISEHNRLYWYRQTLGQGPEFLTYFQNEAQLEKSRLLSDRFSAERPKGSFSTLEIQRTEQGDSAMYLCASSPRDGGGELFFGEGSRLTVL.

The rearrangement uses TRBV5-1 and TRBJ1-6, with D tentatively TRBD1 (6 bases). This CDR3 contains 14 residues. CDR1 SGHRS and CDR2 YFSETQ come from the germline V gene. With 3 bases removed from V and 4 bases from J, the gap between germline ends came to 8 bases. The DNA for the CDR3 is TGCGCCAGCAGCTCCGGGACATATAATTCACCCCTCCACTTT. Its translation is CASSSGTYNSPLHF.

This sequence joins TRBV19 and TRBJ2-7, with 9 bases matching TRBD1. The length of the CDR3 is 14 residues. With 7 bases clipped from V and 2 bases from J, the junction kept 6 bases outside the gene matches. CDR1 and CDR2 from the germline V gene are LNHDA and SQIVND (reference sequence). This chain's CDR3 is CASKGTGSPYEQYF. The CDR3 nucleotides are TGTGCCAGTAAAGGGACAGGGAGCCCCTACGAGCAGTACTTC.

The chain couples TRBV2 to TRBJ2-1; 7 positions match TRBD2. V shed 2 bases and J 4 bases; nucleotides not matched to a gene: 2. The CDR3 has 14 residues. CDR1 and CDR2 (germline): SNHLY, FYNNEI. This CDR3 reads CASSELAEYNEQFF. For the CDR3, the DNA is TGTGCCAGCAGTGAACTAGCGGAATACAATGAGCAGTTCTTC.

This rearrangement joins TRBV7-2 to TRBJ2-3; 7 nucleotides align to TRBD2. V lost 1 base, J lost 9 bases, and 4 bases stayed unmatched. The CDR3 loop spans 13 amino acids. Per germline, CDR1 SGHTA and CDR2 FQGNSA. In nucleotides, the CDR3 is TGTGCCAGCAGCTTAGTCGGGGGGAAGACGCAGTATTTT. Its translation: CASSLVGGKTQYF.

Turning to this clone: The junction does not match germline at one end; this may be a read error. The chain combines TRBV7-7 with TRBJ2-7, with 9 nucleotides matching TRBD1. The CDR3 extends over 13 amino acids. Germline-derived CDR1 and CDR2 are SSHAT and FNYEAQ (reference sequence). This chain's CDR3 is CASSLGQGGEQYF. Written as DNA, the CDR3 is TGTGCTAGCAGCCTGGGACAGGGTGGCGAGCAGTACTTC.

The chain recombines TRBV7-8 with TRBJ2-2; TRBD2 matches at 8 bases. This CDR3 has 14 amino acids. Germline V gene data show CDR1 as SGHVS and CDR2 as FQNEAQ. J lost 3 bases, V lost 5 bases, and 2 bases had no gene match. This CDR3 is CASSGRGDTGELFF. The CDR3 DNA is TGTGCCAGCAGCGGGCGGGGGGACACCGGGGAGCTGTTTTTT. The full variable domain, with the rest looked up from reference TRBV7-8 and TRBJ2-2, is GAGVSQSPRYKVAKRGQDVALRCDPISGHVSLFWYQQALGQGPEFLTYFQNEAQLDKSGLPSDRFFAERPEGSVSTLKIQRTQQEDSAVYLCASSGRGDTGELFFGEGSRLTVL.

This sequence joins TRBV13 and TRBJ2-5; no clear D gene. The germline V gene has CDR1 PRHDT and CDR2 FYEKMQ (reference sequence). Trimming left V 5 bases short and J 5 bases short, with 9 bases between. CDR3 length: 12 residues. This chain's CDR3 is CASSPGAETQYF. CDR3 coding DNA: TGTGCCAGCAGCCCTGGTGCTGAGACCCAGTACTTC.

The CDR3 DNA follows: TGTGCCAGCAGTCCCGGTGGGGGGTCCTACGAGCAGTACTTC. Protein sequence: CASSPGGGSYEQYF. V and J are TRBV5-4 and TRBJ2-7, with D maybe TRBD2 (6 bases). V gave up 5 bases and J gave up 1 base, with 13 bases separating them. The CDR3 has 14 amino acids. Looked up from germline, CDR1 is SGHNT and CDR2 is YYREEE (reference sequence).

The V gene is TRBV5-6, the J gene TRBJ2-1, with D hard to call. Deletions cut 4 bases from V and 9 bases from J, with 11 bases between. The germline V gene has CDR1 SGHDT and CDR2 YYEEEE. The CDR3 has 12 residues. This CDR3 is CASSPQPGEQFF. CDR3 DNA sequence: TGTGCCAGCAGCCCGCAACCGGGTGAGCAGTTCTTC.

The chain is built from TRBV27 and TRBJ1-4, with a possible D match to TRBD1 (5 bases). Germline assignment: CDR1 MNHEY and CDR2 SMNVEV (reference sequence). This CDR3 region has 18 residues. Trimming removed 6 bases from V and 3 bases from J, with 23 bases in between. CDR3 in amino acids: CASSHFLSGNPSNEKLFF. The CDR3 DNA sequence: TGTGCCAGCAGCCACTTCTTGTCAGGGAACCCCTCTAATGAAAAACTGTTTTTT.

This rearrangement joins TRBV18 to TRBJ2-7, with D perhaps matching TRBD2 (6 bases). Between the trimmed V and J ends, which lost 6 bases and 2 bases, there was a span of 11 bases. The CDR3 runs 13 residues. The germline CDR1 and CDR2 sequences are KGHSH and LQKENI. CDR3 protein: CASSPGVAYEQYF. DNA for the CDR3: TGTGCCAGCTCGCCGGGGGTAGCCTACGAGCAGTACTTC.

The CDR3 DNA is TGTGCCAGCAGTCTAGCGTCGGGGCTAGGGGAGACCCAGTACTTC. Its protein is CASSLASGLGETQYF. The chain joins TRBV6-5 to TRBJ2-5; D might be TRBD2 (6 bases). The V gene lost 5 bases and the J gene lost 5 bases, with 18 bases spanning the gap. CDR1 and CDR2 from the germline V gene are MNHEY and SVGAGI. The CDR3 runs to 15 residues.

The rearrangement joins TRBV11-2 to TRBJ2-6; D is tentatively TRBD1 or TRBD2 (5 bases each). V lost 6 bases, J lost 2 bases, and 11 bases lay in between. The CDR3 totals 15 residues. CDR1 is SGHAT, CDR2 FQNNGV, per germline. CDR3 protein: CASSSQGAGANVLTF. The CDR3 region has the DNA TGTGCCAGCAGTTCTCAGGGAGCTGGGGCCAACGTCCTGACTTTC.

The chain has TRBV6-6 and TRBJ1-1; perhaps TRBD1 as D (6 bases). V was trimmed by 0 bases and J by 8 bases, leaving 10 bases between them. CDR3 length: 13 amino acids. Germline V lookup: CDR1 MNHNY, CDR2 SVGAGI (reference sequence). CDR3 protein: CASSYSGGAEAFF. In nucleotides, the CDR3 is TGTGCCAGCAGTTACTCTGGGGGGGCAGAAGCTTTCTTT.

For this clone: One end of the junction varies from germline; a read error may be responsible. The rearrangement uses TRBV7-7 and TRBJ2-2; 8 bases align to TRBD2. Germline CDR1 is SSHAT and CDR2 is FNYEAQ (reference sequence). The CDR3 has 19 amino acids. In DNA form, the CDR3 reads TGTGCTAGCAGCTTAGCGCCGGGGGGGCCTAACGAATACACCGGGGAGCTGTTTTTT. The encoded protein is CASSLAPGGPNEYTGELFF.

The chain is built from TRBV29-1 and TRBJ2-7, with 10 nucleotides matching TRBD2. Germline assignment: CDR1 SQVTM and CDR2 ANQGSEA. This CDR3 is built from 17 residues. After removal of 0 bases from V and 2 bases from J, the junction contained 10 bases not matched to a gene. CDR3 amino acids: CSVEEPGLATHPYEQYF. CDR3 sequence (DNA): TGCAGCGTTGAAGAACCGGGACTAGCGACCCACCCCTACGAGCAGTACTTC.

This clone has a single count. V gene TRBV29-1 combines with J gene TRBJ2-7; perhaps TRBD2 as D (6 bases). CDR1 is SQVTM and CDR2 is ANQGSEA in the germline V gene. The CDR3 has 14 residues. Trimming stripped 4 bases from V and 3 bases from J, with 16 bases between. The chain's CDR3 is CSVGGETHFYEQYF. Here the CDR3 DNA reads TGCAGCGTTGGGGGGGAGACTCACTTCTACGAGCAGTACTTC.

The chain carries TRBV27 and TRBJ1-1; TRBD1 is a possible D gene (5 bases). Trimming stripped 3 bases from V and 6 bases from J, with 14 bases between. Looked up from germline, CDR1 is MNHEY and CDR2 is SMNVEV (reference sequence). There are 14 residues in the CDR3. The CDR3 sequence is CASSLAGGRAEAFF. As DNA, the CDR3 is TGTGCCAGCAGTTTGGCCGGGGGTAGAGCTGAAGCTTTCTTT.

V is TRBV7-9 and J is TRBJ2-1, with D possibly TRBD2 on 7 matching bases. V lost 1 base, J lost 8 bases, and 12 bases lay in between. The length of the CDR3 is 14 residues. Germline V gene data show CDR1 as SEHNR and CDR2 as FQNEAQ (reference sequence). CDR3 loop: CASSLEGGAHEQFF. DNA for the CDR3: TGTGCCAGCAGCTTAGAAGGGGGGGCCCATGAGCAGTTCTTC.

This chain links TRBV27 with TRBJ1-1; 7 bases line up with TRBD1. CDR1 and CDR2 from the germline V gene are MNHEY and SMNVEV (reference sequence). The CDR3 is made up of 13 amino acids. V gave up 8 bases and J gave up 5 bases; unmatched junction bases: 8. For the CDR3, the DNA is TGTGCCAGCTCGAGGGGGCTGGGAACTGAAGCTTTCTTT. Translated, it gives CASSRGLGTEAFF.